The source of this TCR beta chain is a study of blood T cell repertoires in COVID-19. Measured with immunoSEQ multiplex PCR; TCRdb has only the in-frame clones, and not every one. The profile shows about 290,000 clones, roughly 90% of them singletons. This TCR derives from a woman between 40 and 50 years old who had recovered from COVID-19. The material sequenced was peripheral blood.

The CDR3 bases are TGTGCCAGCAGCTCCACCCTGGCCGGAGGGGAGAACACCGGGGAGCTGTTTTTT. Translating it yields CASSSTLAGGENTGELFF. V is TRBV7-9 and J is TRBJ2-2, with D maybe TRBD2 (6 bases). Germline loops: CDR1 SEHNR, CDR2 FQNEAQ (reference sequence). V was trimmed by 4 bases and J by 1 base, leaving 19 bases between them. CDR3 length: 18 amino acids.